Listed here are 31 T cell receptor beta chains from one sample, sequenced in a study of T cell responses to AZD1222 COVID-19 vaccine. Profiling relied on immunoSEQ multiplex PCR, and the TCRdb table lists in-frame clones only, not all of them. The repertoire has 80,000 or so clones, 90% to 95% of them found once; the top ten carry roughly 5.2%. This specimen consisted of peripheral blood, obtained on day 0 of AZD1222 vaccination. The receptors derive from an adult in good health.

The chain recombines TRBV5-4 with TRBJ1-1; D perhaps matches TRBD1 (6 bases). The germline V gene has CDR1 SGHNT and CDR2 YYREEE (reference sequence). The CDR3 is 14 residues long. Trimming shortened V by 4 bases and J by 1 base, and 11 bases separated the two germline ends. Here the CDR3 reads CASSTGQWNTEAFF. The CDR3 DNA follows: TGTGCCAGCAGCACGGGACAATGGAACACTGAAGCTTTCTTT.

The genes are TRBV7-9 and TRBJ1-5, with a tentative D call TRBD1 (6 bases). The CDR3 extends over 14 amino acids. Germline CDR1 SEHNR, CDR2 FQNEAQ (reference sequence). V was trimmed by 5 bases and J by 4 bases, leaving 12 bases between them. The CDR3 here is CASSLGGANQPQHF. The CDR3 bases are TGTGCCAGCAGCCTGGGGGGGGCGAATCAGCCCCAGCATTTT.

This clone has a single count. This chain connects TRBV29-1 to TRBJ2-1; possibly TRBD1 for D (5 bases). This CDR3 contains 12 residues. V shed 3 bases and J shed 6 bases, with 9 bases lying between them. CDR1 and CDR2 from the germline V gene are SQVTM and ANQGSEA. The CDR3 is CSVEYRFNEQFF. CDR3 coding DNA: TGCAGCGTTGAGTACAGGTTCAATGAGCAGTTCTTC.

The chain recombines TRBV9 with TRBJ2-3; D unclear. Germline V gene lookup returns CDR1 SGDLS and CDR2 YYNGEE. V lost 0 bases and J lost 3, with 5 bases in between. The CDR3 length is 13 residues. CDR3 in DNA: TGTGCCAGCAGCGTAGTGGGAACAGATACGCAGTATTTT. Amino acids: CASSVVGTDTQYF.

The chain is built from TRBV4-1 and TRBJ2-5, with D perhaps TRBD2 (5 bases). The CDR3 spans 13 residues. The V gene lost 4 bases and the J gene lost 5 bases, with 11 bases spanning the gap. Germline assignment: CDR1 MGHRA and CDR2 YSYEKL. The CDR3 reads CASSRLATETQYF. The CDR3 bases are TGCGCCAGCAGCCGGCTAGCTACCGAGACCCAGTACTTC.

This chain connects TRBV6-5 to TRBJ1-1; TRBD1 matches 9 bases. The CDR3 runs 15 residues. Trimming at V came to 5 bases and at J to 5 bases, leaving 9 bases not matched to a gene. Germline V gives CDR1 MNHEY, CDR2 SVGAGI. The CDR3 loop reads CASSSSGQGRTEAFF. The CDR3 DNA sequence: TGTGCCAGCAGTAGCTCGGGACAGGGCCGGACTGAAGCTTTCTTT.

In nucleotides, the CDR3 is TGTGCCAGCAGCCAAGAAGGGGAAAAACTGTTTTTT. Its protein product is CASSQEGEKLFF. The chain employs TRBV3-1 (or the pseudogene TRBV3-2) and TRBJ1-4; D unresolved. This CDR3 comprises 12 residues. Per the germline V gene, CDR1 is LGHDT and CDR2 is YNNKEL (reference sequence). The ends were cut back, 0 bases at V and 8 bases at J, with 4 bases in the middle.

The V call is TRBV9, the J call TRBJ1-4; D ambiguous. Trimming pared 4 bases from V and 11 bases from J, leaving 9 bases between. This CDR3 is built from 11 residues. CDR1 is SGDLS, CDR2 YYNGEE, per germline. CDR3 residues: CASSPGLKLFF. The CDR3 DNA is TGTGCCAGCAGCCCCGGACTTAAACTGTTTTTT. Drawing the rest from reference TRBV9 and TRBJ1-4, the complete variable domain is DSGVTQTPKHLITATGQRVTLRCSPRSGDLSVYWYQQSLDQGLQFLIQYYNGEERAKGNILERFSAQQFPDLHSELNLSSLELGDSALYFCASSPGLKLFFGSGTQLSVL.

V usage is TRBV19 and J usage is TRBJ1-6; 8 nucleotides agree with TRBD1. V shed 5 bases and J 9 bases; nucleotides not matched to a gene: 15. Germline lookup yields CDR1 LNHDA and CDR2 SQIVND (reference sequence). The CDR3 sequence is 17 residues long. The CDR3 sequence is CASSLSQGAFGSSPLHF. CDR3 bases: TGTGCCAGTAGTTTAAGTCAGGGGGCTTTTGGAAGTTCACCCCTCCACTTT.

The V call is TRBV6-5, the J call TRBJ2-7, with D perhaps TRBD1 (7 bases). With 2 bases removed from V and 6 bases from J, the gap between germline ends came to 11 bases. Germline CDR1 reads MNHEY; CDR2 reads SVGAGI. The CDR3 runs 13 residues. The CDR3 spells CASSYAQGGEQYF. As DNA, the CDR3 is TGTGCCAGCAGTTACGCGCAGGGGGGCGAGCAGTACTTC.

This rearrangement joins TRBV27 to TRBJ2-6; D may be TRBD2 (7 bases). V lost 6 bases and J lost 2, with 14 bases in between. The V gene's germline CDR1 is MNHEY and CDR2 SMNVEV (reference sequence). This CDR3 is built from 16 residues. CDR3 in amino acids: CASSLRGGTGANVLTF. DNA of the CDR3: TGTGCCAGCAGCCTCAGGGGAGGGACTGGGGCCAACGTCCTGACTTTC.

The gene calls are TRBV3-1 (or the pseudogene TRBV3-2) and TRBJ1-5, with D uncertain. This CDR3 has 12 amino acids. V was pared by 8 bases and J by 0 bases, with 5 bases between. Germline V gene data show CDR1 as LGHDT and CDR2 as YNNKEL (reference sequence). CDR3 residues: CASHLSNQPQHF. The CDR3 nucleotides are TGTGCCAGCCACCTTAGCAATCAGCCCCAGCATTTT.

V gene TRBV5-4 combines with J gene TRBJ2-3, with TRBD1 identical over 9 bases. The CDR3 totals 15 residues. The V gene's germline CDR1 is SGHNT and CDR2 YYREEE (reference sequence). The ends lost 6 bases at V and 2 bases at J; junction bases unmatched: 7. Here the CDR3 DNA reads TGTGCCAGCAAGCCGGGACAGGGAGCCACAGATACGCAGTATTTT. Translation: CASKPGQGATDTQYF.

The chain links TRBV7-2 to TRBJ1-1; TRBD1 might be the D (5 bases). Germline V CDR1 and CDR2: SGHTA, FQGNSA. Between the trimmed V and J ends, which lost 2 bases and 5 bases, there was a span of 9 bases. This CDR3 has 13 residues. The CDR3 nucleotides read TGTGCCAGCAGCTTAAGACAGAAGACTGAAGCTTTCTTT. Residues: CASSLRQKTEAFF.

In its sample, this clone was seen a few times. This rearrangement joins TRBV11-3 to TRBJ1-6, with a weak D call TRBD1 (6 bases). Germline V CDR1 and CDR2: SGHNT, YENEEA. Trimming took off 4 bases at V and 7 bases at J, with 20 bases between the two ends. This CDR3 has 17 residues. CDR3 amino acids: CASSSLRDKGDNSPLHF. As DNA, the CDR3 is TGTGCCAGCAGCTCTCTCCGGGACAAGGGGGACAATTCACCCCTCCACTTT.

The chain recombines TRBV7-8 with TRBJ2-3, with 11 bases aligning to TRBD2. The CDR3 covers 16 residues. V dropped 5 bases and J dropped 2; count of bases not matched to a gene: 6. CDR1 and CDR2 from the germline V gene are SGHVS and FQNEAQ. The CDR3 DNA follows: TGTGCCAGCAGCCCGAGACTAGCGGGGCTCACAGATACGCAGTATTTT. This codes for CASSPRLAGLTDTQYF.

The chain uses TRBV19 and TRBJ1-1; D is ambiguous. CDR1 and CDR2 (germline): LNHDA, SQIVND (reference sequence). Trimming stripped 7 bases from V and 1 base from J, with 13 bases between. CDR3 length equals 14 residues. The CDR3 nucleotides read TGTGCCAGTAAAGTCCCATCTTCGAACACTGAAGCTTTCTTT. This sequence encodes CASKVPSSNTEAFF.

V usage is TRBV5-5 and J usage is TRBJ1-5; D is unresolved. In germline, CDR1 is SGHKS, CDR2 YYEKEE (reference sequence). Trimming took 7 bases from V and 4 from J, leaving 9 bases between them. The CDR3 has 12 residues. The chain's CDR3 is CASAHGNQPQHF. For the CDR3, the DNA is TGTGCCAGCGCACACGGAAATCAGCCCCAGCATTTT.

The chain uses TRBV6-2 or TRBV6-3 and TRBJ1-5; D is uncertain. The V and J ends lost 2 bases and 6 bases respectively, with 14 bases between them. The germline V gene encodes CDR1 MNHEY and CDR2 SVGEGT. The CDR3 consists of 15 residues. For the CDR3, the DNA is TGTGCCAGCAGTTACGAGGGAGGGCCGAGTCAGCCCCAGCATTTT. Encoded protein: CASSYEGGPSQPQHF.

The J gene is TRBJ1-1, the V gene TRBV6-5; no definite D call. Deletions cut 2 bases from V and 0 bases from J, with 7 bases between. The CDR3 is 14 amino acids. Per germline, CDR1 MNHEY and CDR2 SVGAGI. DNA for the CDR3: TGTGCCAGCAGTTACGCCTTCATGAACACTGAAGCTTTCTTT. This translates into CASSYAFMNTEAFF.

The CDR3 protein is CASSGAMNTEAFF. CDR3 sequence (DNA): TGTGCCAGCAGTGGGGCGATGAACACTGAAGCTTTCTTT. The V and J genes are TRBV28 and TRBJ1-1; D may be TRBD1 (5 bases). This CDR3 has 13 residues. Deletions cut 5 bases from V and 0 bases from J, with 7 bases between. Germline CDR1 MDHEN, CDR2 SYDVKM.

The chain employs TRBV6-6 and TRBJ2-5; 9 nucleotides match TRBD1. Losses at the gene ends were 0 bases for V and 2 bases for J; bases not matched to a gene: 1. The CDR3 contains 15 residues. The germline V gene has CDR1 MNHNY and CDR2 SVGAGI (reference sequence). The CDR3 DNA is TGTGCCAGCAGTTACTCGGGACAGGGACAAGAGACCCAGTACTTC. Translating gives CASSYSGQGQETQYF.

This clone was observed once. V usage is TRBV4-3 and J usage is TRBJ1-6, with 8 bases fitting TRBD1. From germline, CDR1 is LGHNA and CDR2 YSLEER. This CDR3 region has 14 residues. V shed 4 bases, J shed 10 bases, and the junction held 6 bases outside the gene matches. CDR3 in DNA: TGCGCCAGCAGCCTTGGACAGGGTGGGTCACCCCTCCACTTT. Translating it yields CASSLGQGGSPLHF.

DNA of the CDR3: TGTGCCAGCAGCTTGATCGGGACAGGGAACGAGCAGTACTTC. Protein sequence: CASSLIGTGNEQYF. The rearrangement links TRBV5-4 to TRBJ2-7, with TRBD1 matching over 9 bases. The CDR3 has 14 residues. From germline, CDR1 is SGHNT and CDR2 YYREEE (reference sequence). V lost 1 base, J lost 5 bases, and 4 bases stayed unmatched.

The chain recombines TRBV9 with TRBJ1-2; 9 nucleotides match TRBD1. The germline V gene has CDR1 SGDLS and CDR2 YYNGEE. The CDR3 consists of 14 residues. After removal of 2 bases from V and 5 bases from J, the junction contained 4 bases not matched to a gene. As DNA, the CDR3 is TGTGCCAGCAGCGTGGGACAGGGACGTTATGGCTACACCTTC. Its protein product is CASSVGQGRYGYTF. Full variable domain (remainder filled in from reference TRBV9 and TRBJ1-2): DSGVTQTPKHLITATGQRVTLRCSPRSGDLSVYWYQQSLDQGLQFLIQYYNGEERAKGNILERFSAQQFPDLHSELNLSSLELGDSALYFCASSVGQGRYGYTFGSGTRLTVV.

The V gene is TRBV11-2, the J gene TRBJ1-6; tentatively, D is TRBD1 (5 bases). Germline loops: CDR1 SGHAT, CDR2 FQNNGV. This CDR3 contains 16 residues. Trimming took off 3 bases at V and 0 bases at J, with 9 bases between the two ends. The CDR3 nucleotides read TGTGCCAGCAGCTTGGGGGGTAACTCCTATAATTCACCCCTCCACTTT. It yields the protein CASSLGGNSYNSPLHF.

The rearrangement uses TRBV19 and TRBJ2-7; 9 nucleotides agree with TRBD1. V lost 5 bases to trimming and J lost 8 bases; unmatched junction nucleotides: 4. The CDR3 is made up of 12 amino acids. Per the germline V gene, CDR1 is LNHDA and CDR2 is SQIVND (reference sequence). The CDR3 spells CASSEGQGKQYF. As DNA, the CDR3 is TGTGCCAGTAGTGAGGGACAGGGCAAGCAGTACTTC.

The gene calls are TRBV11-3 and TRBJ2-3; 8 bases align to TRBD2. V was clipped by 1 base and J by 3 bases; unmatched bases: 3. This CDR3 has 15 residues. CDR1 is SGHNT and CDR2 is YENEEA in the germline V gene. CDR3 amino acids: CASSLGGGGTDTQYF. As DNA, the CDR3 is TGTGCCAGCAGCTTAGGTGGCGGGGGGACAGATACGCAGTATTTT. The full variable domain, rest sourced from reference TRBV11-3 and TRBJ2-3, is EAGVVQSPRYKIIEKKQPVAFWCNPISGHNTLYWYLQNLGQGPELLIRYENEEAVDDSQLPKDRFSAERLKGVDSTLKIQPAELGDSAVYLCASSLGGGGTDTQYFGPGTRLTVL.

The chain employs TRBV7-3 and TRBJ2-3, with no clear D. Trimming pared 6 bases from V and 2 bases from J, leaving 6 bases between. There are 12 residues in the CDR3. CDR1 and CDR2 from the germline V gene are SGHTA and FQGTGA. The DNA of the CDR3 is TGTGCCAGCAGTTCGAACACAGATACGCAGTATTTT. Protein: CASSSNTDTQYF.

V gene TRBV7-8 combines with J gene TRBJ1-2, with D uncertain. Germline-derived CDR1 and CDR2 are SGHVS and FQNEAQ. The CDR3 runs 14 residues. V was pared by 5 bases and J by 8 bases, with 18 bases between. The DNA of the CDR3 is TGTGCCAGCAGCACCCCGGGGAGGTTATGGGGCTACACCTTC. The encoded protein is CASSTPGRLWGYTF.

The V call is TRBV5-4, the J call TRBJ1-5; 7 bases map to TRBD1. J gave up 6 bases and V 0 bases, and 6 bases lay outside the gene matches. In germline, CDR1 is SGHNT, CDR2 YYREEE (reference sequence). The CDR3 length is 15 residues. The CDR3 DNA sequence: TGTGCCAGCAGCTTGGAGGGACAGTGGGCTCAGCCCCAGCATTTT. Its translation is CASSLEGQWAQPQHF.